Following are 9 T cell receptor beta chains from one sample sequenced in a study of OX40 agonist ivuxolimab in advanced cancers. Profiled with immunoSEQ multiplex PCR; TCRdb holds only in-frame clones, not every one. Of just under 65,000 clones in the sample, 85% to 90% were seen once. Specimen: CD4+ or CD8+ T cells sorted from blood, collected in a trial of the OX40 agonist ivuxolimab. These receptor sequences come from an adult with an advanced solid tumor such as melanoma, head and neck, liver or kidney cancer.

In this sample, this clone turned up once. The chain joins TRBV2 to TRBJ2-6; D remains ambiguous. CDR1 and CDR2 from the germline V gene are SNHLY and FYNNEI. The CDR3 runs to 17 residues. V was cut by 6 bases and J by 1 base, with 16 bases left in between. The CDR3 sequence: CASRYQTGRSGANVLTF. CDR3 coding DNA: TGTGCCAGCAGATACCAAACGGGCAGGTCTGGGGCCAACGTCCTGACTTTC.

Concerning this clone itself: A read error may produce the germline difference seen at one junction end. The genes are TRBV2 and TRBJ1-4; 8 bases fit TRBD1. The CDR3 consists of 14 residues. The germline CDR1 and CDR2 sequences are SNHLY and FYNNEI. The CDR3 DNA follows: TGTGCCAGCAGTCCCGGGGACAGGTCTGAAAAACTGCTTTTT. This codes for CASSPGDRSEKLLF.

The chain couples TRBV7-8 to TRBJ1-2, with 8 positions matching TRBD1. V lost 0 bases and J lost 2; bases outside the gene matches: 2. CDR3 size: 15 residues. Germline CDR1 is SGHVS and CDR2 is FQNEAQ. The CDR3 reads CASSLAQGANYGYTF. The CDR3 DNA reads as TGTGCCAGCAGCTTAGCGCAGGGGGCAAACTATGGCTACACCTTC.

Only one count was recorded for this clone. The chain recombines TRBV5-8 with TRBJ2-3; D possibly corresponds to TRBD1 (6 bases). The ends were cut back, 2 bases at V and 7 bases at J, with 8 bases in the middle. Germline CDR1 SGHTS, CDR2 YDEGEE. This CDR3 contains 12 residues. This CDR3 reads CASSLQGHTQYF. CDR3 DNA: TGTGCCAGCAGCTTACAGGGACATACGCAGTATTTT. Using reference TRBV5-8 and TRBJ2-3 for the parts outside the CDR3, the full variable domain is EAGVTQSPTHLIKTRGQQATLRCSPISGHTSVYWYQQALGLGLQFLLWYDEGEERNRGNFPPRFSGRQFPNYSSELNVNALELEDSALYLCASSLQGHTQYFGPGTRLTVL.

The J gene is TRBJ1-5, the V gene TRBV28; D is uncertain. V lost 0 bases and J 3 bases, leaving 9 bases between the germline ends. CDR1 is MDHEN and CDR2 is SYDVKM in the germline V gene. The CDR3 has 15 amino acids. The CDR3 reads CASSLWDGDNQPQHF. The CDR3 region has the DNA TGTGCCAGCAGTTTATGGGACGGTGACAATCAGCCCCAGCATTTT.

The rearrangement links TRBV18 to TRBJ2-3; D is unclear. V lost 6 bases, J lost 1 base, and 14 bases lay in between. Germline V gene lookup returns CDR1 KGHSH and CDR2 LQKENI. This CDR3 has 15 amino acids. CDR3 bases: TGTGCCAGCTCTCCTGTAGACGGACGCACAGATACGCAGTATTTT. Amino acids: CASSPVDGRTDTQYF.

The chain couples TRBV27 to TRBJ2-5, with 8 bases that match TRBD2. The DNA end is more similar to TRBJ2-7, so the J call may be wrong. Germline CDR1 reads MNHEY; CDR2 reads SMNVEV (reference sequence). This CDR3 spans 14 amino acids. CDR3 nucleotide sequence: TGTGCCAGCAGTTTCCGGCGGGAGGCCCACGAGCAGTACTTC. Protein sequence: CASSFRREAHEQYF.

The rearrangement joins TRBV9 to TRBJ2-2, with TRBD2 identical over 13 bases. V was pared by 0 bases and J by 1 base, with 6 bases of the junction left unmatched. Germline V gene data show CDR1 as SGDLS and CDR2 as YYNGEE. The CDR3 runs 19 residues. CDR3 sequence: CASSVGTSGSTRNTGELFF. In DNA form, the CDR3 reads TGTGCCAGCAGCGTAGGGACTAGCGGGAGTACCAGGAACACCGGGGAGCTGTTTTTT. The full variable domain, in which reference TRBV9 and TRBJ2-2 provide the parts outside the CDR3, is DSGVTQTPKHLITATGQRVTLRCSPRSGDLSVYWYQQSLDQGLQFLIQYYNGEERAKGNILERFSAQQFPDLHSELNLSSLELGDSALYFCASSVGTSGSTRNTGELFFGEGSRLTVL.

This chain connects TRBV9 to TRBJ2-3; D uncertain. Germline lookup yields CDR1 SGDLS and CDR2 YYNGEE. The ends were cut back, 6 bases at V and 0 bases at J, with 17 bases in the middle. The CDR3 has 16 residues. The CDR3: CASTLWAYGSTDTQYF. CDR3 sequence (DNA): TGTGCCAGCACCCTATGGGCCTACGGGAGCACAGATACGCAGTATTTT.